The sample holds a few counts of the clone carrying this T cell receptor (beta chain). Its antigen is not identified. The data were obtained in a study of tissue T cells after allogeneic stem cell transplantation. The study's findings and limits: Shared clones across patients were few; motif clustering revealed tissue-specific shared signatures. Within patients, tissue anatomy strongly shaped TCR repertoire composition. Only a limited share of tissue TCRs appeared in blood or spleen.

Some clones are missing from TCRdb's copy, which holds only in-frame ones; the method was immunoSEQ multiplex PCR. The repertoire consists of 9,000 to 10,000 clones, with roughly 50% occurring once and the leading ten covering 19%. This CDR3 has 12 amino acids. Trimming pared 7 bases from V and 3 bases from J, leaving 10 bases between. CDR1 and CDR2 (germline): SGHAT, FQNNGV. The receptor was isolated from a female donor at least 60 years old with lung cancer. V gene TRBV11-2 combines with J gene TRBJ2-7, with D hard to call. The sequenced sample was tissue from the jejunum, obtained at autopsy. The CDR3 sequence: CASKHRIYEQYF. DNA of the CDR3: TGTGCCAGCAAACATAGGATCTACGAGCAGTACTTC.